The clone carrying this TCR beta chain was counted between two and nine times. Antigen: not known. The CDR3 consists of 14 residues. After removal of 0 bases from V and 15 bases from J, the junction contained 10 bases not matched to a gene. Germline V gene data show CDR1 as LGHDT and CDR2 as YNNKEL (reference sequence). This specimen belongs to a study of CD8 T cells in ankylosing spondylitis. Study results and caveats: In ankylosing spondylitis blood, a motif of roughly eight highly homologous TCR beta variants appeared characteristic. Significantly higher representation of disease-linked clones was reported for matched ankylosing spondylitis synovial fluid. Prior work had noted some motif variants in reactive arthritis blood and synovial fluid.

TCRdb called the 5' RACE reads again in MiXCR, with one record for every CDR3 protein. The data contain 300,000 to 400,000 distinct CDR3 sequences, roughly 15% of them singletons. The sequenced material came from blood, either unsorted or a sorted T cell fraction (not recorded which). The TCR comes from a male donor with ankylosing spondylitis or in good health (not recorded which). The chain couples TRBV3-1 to TRBJ2-1, with TRBD2 identical over 8 bases. CDR3 DNA: TGTGCCAGCAGCCAAGACCAGGGGTCGGGGGGGCCGTTCTTC. Protein sequence: CASSQDQGSGGPFF.